This T cell receptor (beta chain) originates from a study of blood T cell repertoires in COVID-19. Whole-study context: The study drew acute and convalescent COVID-19 samples from the United States, Italy and Spain. The cDNA or gDNA used as material had been derived from T cells, B-cell-depleted T cells, or PBMCs.

The Seattle site enrolled patients during active infection and followed them longitudinally. In the authors' workflow: Nucleated cell counts were estimated from reference gene primer amplification. Libraries were prepared by immunoSEQ multiplex PCR; TCRdb keeps only in-frame clonotypes and omits some of them. The V and J calls and clone size were taken over from that table, and D and trimming were inferred from the DNA. Here the sample spans around 100,000 clones, about nine tenths being singletons. The length of the CDR3 is 20 residues. V was clipped by 0 bases and J by 1 base; unmatched bases: 17. The germline V gene encodes CDR1 SGHAT and CDR2 FQNNGV.

The source material was peripheral blood. This receptor was taken from a man aged 60 to 75 with COVID-19, enrolled during active disease. This chain connects TRBV11-2 to TRBJ1-2; TRBD1 matches 7 bases. CDR3 nucleotide sequence: TGTGCCAGCAGCTTAGATAAGTTTTTTTCGGGACAGATCATTAACTATGGCTACACCTTC. Amino acids: CASSLDKFFSGQIINYGYTF.